The 25 T cell receptor beta chains given below trace back to one sample, sequenced in a study of siplizumab effects on memory and regulatory T cells. The repertoire was sequenced with immunoSEQ multiplex PCR; TCRdb's copy has only in-frame clones and lacks some. Altogether roughly 100,000 clones are present, approximately 90% being singletons, with the ten largest covering about 1.1%. Input material: CD4+ T cells sorted from blood. Source of these receptors: a human donor in good health.

V is TRBV7-9 and J is TRBJ1-2; D perhaps matches TRBD1 (5 bases). The germline V gene has CDR1 SEHNR and CDR2 FQNEAQ (reference sequence). CDR3 length: 18 residues. Trimming removed 2 bases from V and 4 bases from J, with 23 bases in between. CDR3 DNA: TGTGCCAGCAGCTTATTAAGACAGAAAGGTACGGAGGGCTATGGCTACACCTTC. This encodes CASSLLRQKGTEGYGYTF.

The V call is TRBV7-9, the J call TRBJ2-7; 14 bases are shared with TRBD2. Germline values: CDR1 SEHNR, CDR2 FQNEAQ (reference sequence). J lost 7 bases, V lost 5 bases, and 4 bases had no gene match. The CDR3 has 14 residues. Here the CDR3 reads CASSPGTSGREQYF. The CDR3, as DNA: TGTGCCAGCAGCCCCGGGACTAGCGGGAGAGAGCAGTACTTC.

The V gene is TRBV4-2, the J gene TRBJ2-3; 10 bases match TRBD2. CDR1 and CDR2 from the germline V gene are LGHNA and YNFKEQ. V shed 2 bases, J shed 5 bases, and the junction held 1 base outside the gene matches. The CDR3 length is 14 residues. Written as DNA, the CDR3 is TGTGCCAGCAGCCAACTAGCGGGAGAAGATACGCAGTATTTT. It translates to CASSQLAGEDTQYF.

This chain connects TRBV2 to TRBJ2-5; 11 nucleotides align to TRBD2. V lost 5 bases to trimming and J lost 5 bases; unmatched junction nucleotides: 10. The CDR3 spans 16 residues. Germline CDR1 SNHLY, CDR2 FYNNEI. CDR3 amino acids: CASSLPGTSGQETQYF. The CDR3 DNA follows: TGTGCCAGCAGTCTACCCGGGACTAGCGGTCAGGAGACCCAGTACTTC.

The chain carries TRBV19 and TRBJ2-6, with 10 bases fitting TRBD1. In germline, CDR1 is LNHDA, CDR2 SQIVND (reference sequence). V dropped 4 bases and J dropped 4; count of bases not matched to a gene: 4. This CDR3 has 16 residues. The CDR3 nucleotides read TGTGCCAGTAGTACGACAGGGGGCTCAGGGGCCAACGTCCTGACTTTC. Translated, it gives CASSTTGGSGANVLTF.

The CDR3 loop reads CASSQPYPGGFSTDTQYF. The CDR3 DNA sequence: TGTGCCAGTAGTCAACCTTACCCAGGGGGCTTTAGCACAGATACGCAGTATTTT. The chain recombines TRBV19 with TRBJ2-3; 8 nucleotides line up with TRBD1. There are 18 residues in the CDR3. The V and J ends lost 5 bases and 0 bases, in that order; junction bases with no gene match: 13. The V gene's germline CDR1 is LNHDA and CDR2 SQIVND (reference sequence).

This rearrangement joins TRBV7-3 to TRBJ1-1; D not certain. This CDR3 has 13 residues. Looked up from germline, CDR1 is SGHTA and CDR2 is FQGTGA. V was trimmed by 8 bases and J by 0 bases, leaving 10 bases between them. The CDR3 protein is CASSEHVNTEAFF. In DNA form, the CDR3 reads TGTGCCAGCTCCGAACACGTGAACACTGAAGCTTTCTTT.

The V and J genes are TRBV11-2 and TRBJ2-1; D is perhaps TRBD1 (5 bases). The CDR3 sequence is 15 residues long. Trimming left V 4 bases short and J 8 bases short, with 18 bases between. CDR1 and CDR2 (germline): SGHAT, FQNNGV. CDR3 in DNA: TGTGCCAGCAGCTATTTTTCGATGTGGGGCGATGAGCAGTTCTTC. This sequence encodes CASSYFSMWGDEQFF.

V and J are TRBV30 and TRBJ2-5, with D possibly matching TRBD2 (6 bases). Trimming cost V 4 bases and J 9 bases, with 18 bases left between them. The CDR3 sequence is 13 residues long. Per the germline V gene, CDR1 is GTSNPN and CDR2 is SVGIG (reference sequence). Here the CDR3 DNA reads TGTGCCTGGAACCCGGGACTCCGGTTGGCCCAGTACTTC. This codes for CAWNPGLRLAQYF.

This clone was counted once. V usage is TRBV27 and J usage is TRBJ2-7, with D perhaps matching TRBD1 (5 bases). The CDR3 runs 16 residues. Trimming left V 5 bases short and J 2 bases short, with 19 bases between. The germline V gene encodes CDR1 MNHEY and CDR2 SMNVEV (reference sequence). CDR3 sequence: CASSTIDTGYPYEQYF. The CDR3 DNA follows: TGTGCCAGCAGTACAATAGATACAGGCTACCCCTACGAGCAGTACTTC.

The chain employs TRBV9 and TRBJ1-6; D is undetermined. CDR1 and CDR2 (germline): SGDLS, YYNGEE. The CDR3 is made up of 16 amino acids. V was trimmed by 3 bases and J by 7 bases, leaving 17 bases between them. This CDR3 reads CASSASEFNRNSPLHF. CDR3 nucleotides: TGTGCCAGCAGCGCAAGCGAATTTAACAGAAATTCACCCCTCCACTTT. Full variable domain (outside the CDR3, taken from reference TRBV9 and TRBJ1-6): DSGVTQTPKHLITATGQRVTLRCSPRSGDLSVYWYQQSLDQGLQFLIQYYNGEERAKGNILERFSAQQFPDLHSELNLSSLELGDSALYFCASSASEFNRNSPLHFGNGTRLTVT.

Worth noting for this clone: Other nucleotide sequences from this sample produce the same CDR3. The CDR3 spells CASSGLAGGEQFF. The CDR3 coding sequence is TGTGCCAGTAGTGGGCTAGCGGGTGGTGAGCAGTTCTTC. This sequence joins TRBV19 and TRBJ2-1; 8 bases fit TRBD2. Trimming took 5 bases from V and 9 from J; bases not matched to a gene: 6. Germline V gene lookup returns CDR1 LNHDA and CDR2 SQIVND (reference sequence). The CDR3 contains 13 residues.

CDR3 nucleotide sequence: TGTGCCAGCAGCCTCAGACTAGCAAATGAGCAGTTCTTC. This gives the protein CASSLRLANEQFF. This chain links TRBV9 with TRBJ2-1, with TRBD2 matching over 7 bases. The CDR3 has 13 residues. Germline V lookup: CDR1 SGDLS, CDR2 YYNGEE. V was clipped by 4 bases and J by 7 bases; unmatched bases: 5. The full variable domain, with the rest looked up from reference TRBV9 and TRBJ2-1, is DSGVTQTPKHLITATGQRVTLRCSPRSGDLSVYWYQQSLDQGLQFLIQYYNGEERAKGNILERFSAQQFPDLHSELNLSSLELGDSALYFCASSLRLANEQFFGPGTRLTVL.

The CDR3: CASMEPGQGLVEQFF. In DNA, the CDR3 is TGTGCCAGCATGGAACCGGGACAGGGCCTGGTCGAGCAGTTCTTC. V usage is TRBV6-1 and J usage is TRBJ2-1, with 9 bases that match TRBD1. The V gene's germline CDR1 is MNHNS and CDR2 SASEGT. There are 15 residues in the CDR3. Trimming at V came to 7 bases and at J to 10 bases, leaving 14 bases not matched to a gene.

The chain has TRBV27 and TRBJ1-2; perhaps TRBD1 as D (6 bases). This CDR3 is 13 amino acids long. The V end was cut by 3 bases, the J end by 8 bases, with 13 bases between. Per germline, CDR1 MNHEY and CDR2 SMNVEV (reference sequence). The CDR3 loop reads CASSFPGAGGYTF. DNA for the CDR3: TGTGCCAGCAGTTTTCCGGGGGCAGGAGGCTACACCTTC.

The chain is built from TRBV19 and TRBJ2-3, with 8 bases lining up with TRBD2. The CDR3 consists of 17 residues. The junction had 15 bases not matched to a gene; V was cut back by 9 bases and J by 1 base. CDR1 and CDR2 (germline): LNHDA, SQIVND (reference sequence). CDR3 amino acids: CASALGGAGVGTDTQYF. Here the CDR3 DNA reads TGTGCCAGCGCTCTCGGGGGAGCGGGAGTTGGCACAGATACGCAGTATTTT.

The rearrangement links TRBV28 to TRBJ1-5; TRBD1 is a possible D gene (6 bases). The CDR3 covers 15 residues. CDR1 and CDR2 (germline): MDHEN, SYDVKM. Trimming removed 6 bases at V and 3 bases at J, with 15 bases between. The CDR3, as DNA: TGTGCCAGCAGGGAAGGGGGGGTAGCCAATCAGCCCCAGCATTTT. Translated: CASREGGVANQPQHF. Full variable domain (rest looked up from reference TRBV28 and TRBJ1-5): DVKVTQSSRYLVKRTGEKVFLECVQDMDHENMFWYRQDPGLGLRLIYFSYDVKMKEKGDIPEGYSVSREKKERFSLILESASTNQTSMYLCASREGGVANQPQHFGDGTRLSIL.

The V call is TRBV5-4, the J call TRBJ2-5; 14 bases map to TRBD2. V was pared by 4 bases and J by 4 bases, with 9 bases of the junction left unmatched. The CDR3 length is 17 residues. Germline loops: CDR1 SGHNT, CDR2 YYREEE (reference sequence). CDR3 DNA: TGTGCCAGCAGCCACGGGACTAGCGGGAGTAGGGGAGAGACCCAGTACTTC. It is translated as CASSHGTSGSRGETQYF. Full variable domain (missing parts from reference TRBV5-4 and TRBJ2-5): ETGVTQSPTHLIKTRGQQVTLRCSSQSGHNTVSWYQQALGQGPQFIFQYYREEENGRGNFPPRFSGLQFPNYSSELNVNALELDDSALYLCASSHGTSGSRGETQYFGPGTRLLVL.

The rearrangement links TRBV6-4 to TRBJ2-2; perhaps TRBD2 as D (5 bases). This CDR3 comprises 17 residues. CDR1 is MRHNA and CDR2 is SNTAGT in the germline V gene. V was shortened by 4 bases and J by 2 bases, with 17 bases between the two germline ends. The CDR3 nucleotides are TGTGCCAGCAGTGTTGGCGGGCACAAGGGTAACACCGGGGAGCTGTTTTTT. As protein: CASSVGGHKGNTGELFF.

The chain has TRBV7-6 and TRBJ1-1; TRBD1 might be the D (6 bases). The CDR3 is 15 residues long. Germline V gene lookup returns CDR1 SGHVS and CDR2 FNYEAQ. The V and J ends lost 5 bases and 5 bases respectively, with 18 bases between them. Written as DNA, the CDR3 is TGTGCCAGCAGCCGAGAGGGGGTTACAGGGACTGAAGCTTTCTTT. Translating gives CASSREGVTGTEAFF.

This chain uses TRBV6-5 with TRBJ2-7, with a weak D call TRBD2 (5 bases). The germline CDR1 and CDR2 sequences are MNHEY and SVGAGI. V was pared by 0 bases and J by 3 bases, with 15 bases between. The CDR3 runs to 16 residues. CDR3 DNA: TGTGCCAGCAGTTACTCGAAAGCGGACCCCCTCTACGAGCAGTACTTC. It specifies CASSYSKADPLYEQYF.

The rearrangement uses TRBV5-1 and TRBJ1-5, with TRBD1 identical over 11 bases. CDR3 length equals 18 residues. J gave up 6 bases and V 0 bases, and 11 bases lay outside the gene matches. Germline V gives CDR1 SGHRS, CDR2 YFSETQ. CDR3 loop: CASSLDPPGTGGRQPQHF. CDR3 coding DNA: TGCGCCAGCAGCTTGGACCCCCCGGGGACAGGGGGTCGTCAGCCCCAGCATTTT.

The J gene is TRBJ2-7, the V gene TRBV18; D unclear. V was shortened by 4 bases and J by 5 bases, with 9 bases between the two germline ends. The CDR3 is 12 residues long. Germline V gene sequence: CDR1 KGHSH, CDR2 LQKENI. The CDR3: CASSRMGNEQYF. DNA of the CDR3: TGTGCCAGCTCACGTATGGGGAACGAGCAGTACTTC.

This clone has a single count. The J gene is TRBJ1-6, the V gene TRBV6-5; D is ambiguous. Trimming cost V 2 bases and J 10 bases, with 6 bases left between them. CDR3 length: 12 residues. From germline, CDR1 is MNHEY and CDR2 SVGAGI. The CDR3 sequence is CASSYPSSPLHF. The CDR3, as DNA: TGTGCCAGCAGTTACCCAAGCTCACCCCTCCACTTT.

This chain connects TRBV7-8 to TRBJ2-1, with 14 bases that match TRBD2. The CDR3 runs 15 residues. V dropped 7 bases and J dropped 7; count of bases not matched to a gene: 6. Germline V lookup: CDR1 SGHVS, CDR2 FQNEAQ. CDR3: CASTTSGRGLNEQFF. The CDR3 DNA is TGTGCCAGCACGACTAGCGGGAGGGGATTGAATGAGCAGTTCTTC. Supplemented by reference TRBV7-8 and TRBJ2-1, the full variable domain reads GAGVSQSPRYKVAKRGQDVALRCDPISGHVSLFWYQQALGQGPEFLTYFQNEAQLDKSGLPSDRFFAERPEGSVSTLKIQRTQQEDSAVYLCASTTSGRGLNEQFFGPGTRLTVL.